A selection of T cell receptor beta chains follows, all from one sample in a study of T cell responses to AZD1222 COVID-19 vaccine. Produced via immunoSEQ multiplex PCR; TCRdb's table is partial and in-frame only. The table lists about 39,000 clones, about nine tenths of them singletons. The sequenced sample was peripheral blood, obtained 28 days after the second dose of the MenACWY control vaccine. These receptors were taken from an adult who received the MenACWY meningococcal vaccine as a control. Each CDR3 is given with its conserved first and last residue. Size tells how often a clone was seen (once, few, many) or the class of an expanded clone, and some rows leave it out.

17	TRBJ2-5	NA	TRBV2	CASSETYVGPSTRAQYF
13	TRBJ2-7	NA	TRBV18	CASSLSGAYEQYF
14	TRBJ2-7	NA	TRBV19	CASSIGTHIDEQYF
15	TRBJ1-5	NA	TRBV4-1	CASSQVMVSNQPQHF
14	TRBJ1-2	NA	TRBV6-1	CASSEARHKDGYTF
13	TRBJ2-2	once	TRBV2	CASSETRTGELFF
15	TRBJ1-3	NA	TRBV27	CASSLSSNPGNTIYF
15	TRBJ2-1	NA	TRBV7-3	CASSSGNRDITEQFF
13	TRBJ2-5	NA	TRBV11-2	CASRLPPLETQYF
16	TRBJ2-7	NA	TRBV28	CASSPYYRSSYYEQYF
16	TRBJ1-2	NA	TRBV3-1/TRBV3-2	CASSHTTLGQRYGYTF
15	TRBJ2-7	NA	TRBV13	CASSSLAGPSYEQYF
16	TRBJ2-1	NA	TRBV30	CAWSVRRGITYNEQFF
18	TRBJ2-1	NA	TRBV2	CASSEQVLARKTDNEQFF
13	TRBJ2-2	NA	TRBV3-1/TRBV3-2	CASSQTDTGELFF
13	TRBJ2-5	NA	TRBV15	CATSRTTYETQYF
15	TRBJ1-1	NA	TRBV6-1	CASSEGFTMNTEAFF